The clone carrying this T cell receptor beta chain was seen a few times. The antigen is undetermined. The data stem from a study of identical twins. Broader study findings: It was out-of-frame TCR alpha sharing in monozygotic twins that models underestimated.

MiXCR, applied by TCRdb to the 5' RACE reads, yields one record per CDR3 protein. The sample records about 530,000 distinct CDR3 sequences, over 12% being singletons. Each donor (without exception) was a healthy Caucasian. The sample was also linked to a second study, of yellow fever vaccine responses in identical twins. That study reports: In identical twins, vaccine T cell responses appeared partly shared and partly individual.

Sequencing was done on a sample of CD4+ T cells sorted from blood. This receptor was taken from a woman younger than 30 in good health.

This chain's CDR3 is CASSPGLAENTDTQYF. The CDR3, as DNA: TGTGCCAGCAGTCCGGGACTAGCGGAGAACACAGATACGCAGTATTTT. The chain uses TRBV12-3 or TRBV12-4 and TRBJ2-3; TRBD2 agrees at 11 bases. With 5 bases clipped from V and 2 bases from J, the junction kept 6 bases outside the gene matches. The CDR3 covers 16 residues.